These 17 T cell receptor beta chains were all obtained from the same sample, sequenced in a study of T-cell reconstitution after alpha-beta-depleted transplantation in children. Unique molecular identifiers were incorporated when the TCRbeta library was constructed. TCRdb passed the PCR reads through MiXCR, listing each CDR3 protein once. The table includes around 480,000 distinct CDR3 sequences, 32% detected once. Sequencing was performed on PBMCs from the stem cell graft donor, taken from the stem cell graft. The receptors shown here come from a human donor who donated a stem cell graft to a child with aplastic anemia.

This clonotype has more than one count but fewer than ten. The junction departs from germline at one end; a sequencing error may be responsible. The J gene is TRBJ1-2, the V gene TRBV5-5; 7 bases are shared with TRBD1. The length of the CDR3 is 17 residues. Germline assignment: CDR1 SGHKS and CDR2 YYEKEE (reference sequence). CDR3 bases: TGTGCTAGCAGCCGTCGCAGCGGGGGGACAGCTTTTTATGGCTACACCTTC. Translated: CASSRRSGGTAFYGYTF.

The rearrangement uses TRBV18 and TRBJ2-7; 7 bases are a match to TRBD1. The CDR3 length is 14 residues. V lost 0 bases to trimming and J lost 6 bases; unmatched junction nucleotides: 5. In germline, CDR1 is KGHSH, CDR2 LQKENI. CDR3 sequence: CASSPPDRVGEQYF. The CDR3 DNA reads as TGTGCCAGCTCACCACCAGACAGGGTTGGCGAGCAGTACTTC.

The CDR3 is CASIRGQGLEAFF. The CDR3 DNA is TGTGCCAGCATCCGGGGACAGGGGTTAGAGGCTTTCTTT. The genes are TRBV12-3 or TRBV12-4 and TRBJ1-1; TRBD1 agrees at 10 bases. The junction had 10 bases not matched to a gene; V was cut back by 7 bases and J by 11 bases. The CDR3 is 13 residues long.

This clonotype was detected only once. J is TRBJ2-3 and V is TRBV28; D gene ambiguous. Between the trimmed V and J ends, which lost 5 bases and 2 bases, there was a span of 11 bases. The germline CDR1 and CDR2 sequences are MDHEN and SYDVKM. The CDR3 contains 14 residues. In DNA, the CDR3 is TGTGCCAGCAGTGGTGGCAGGCTCACAGATACGCAGTATTTT. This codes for CASSGGRLTDTQYF. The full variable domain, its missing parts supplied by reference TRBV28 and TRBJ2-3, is DVKVTQSSRYLVKRTGEKVFLECVQDMDHENMFWYRQDPGLGLRLIYFSYDVKMKEKGDIPEGYSVSREKKERFSLILESASTNQTSMYLCASSGGRLTDTQYFGPGTRLTVL.

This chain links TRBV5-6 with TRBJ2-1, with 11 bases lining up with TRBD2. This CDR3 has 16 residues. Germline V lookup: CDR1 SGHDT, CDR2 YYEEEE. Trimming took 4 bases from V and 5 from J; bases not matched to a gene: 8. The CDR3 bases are TGTGCCAGCAGCCCAACACTAGCGGGAGACGACAATGAGCAGTTCTTC. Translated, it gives CASSPTLAGDDNEQFF.

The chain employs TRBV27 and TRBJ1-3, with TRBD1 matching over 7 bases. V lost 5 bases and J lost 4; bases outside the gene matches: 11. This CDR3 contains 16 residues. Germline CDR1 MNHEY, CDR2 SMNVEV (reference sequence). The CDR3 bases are TGTGCCAGCAGTACTTCAAGGAGGGGGCGCGGAAACACCATATATTTT. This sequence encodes CASSTSRRGRGNTIYF.

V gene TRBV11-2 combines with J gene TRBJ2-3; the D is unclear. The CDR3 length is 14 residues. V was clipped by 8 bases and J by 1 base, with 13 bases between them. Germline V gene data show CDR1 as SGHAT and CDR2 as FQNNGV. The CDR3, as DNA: TGTGCCAGCGGAAGAATTGTCGGCACAGATACGCAGTATTTT. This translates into CASGRIVGTDTQYF. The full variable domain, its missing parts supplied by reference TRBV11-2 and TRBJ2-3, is EAGVAQSPRYKIIEKRQSVAFWCNPISGHATLYWYQQILGQGPKLLIQFQNNGVVDDSQLPKDRFSAERLKGVDSTLKIQPAKLEDSAVYLCASGRIVGTDTQYFGPGTRLTVL.

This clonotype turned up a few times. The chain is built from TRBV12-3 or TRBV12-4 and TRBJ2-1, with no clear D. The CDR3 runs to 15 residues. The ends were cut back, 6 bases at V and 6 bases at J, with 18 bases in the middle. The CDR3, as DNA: TGTGCCAGCAGCCCGGGTGGGGTAGCCGGCAATGAGCAGTTCTTC. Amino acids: CASSPGGVAGNEQFF.

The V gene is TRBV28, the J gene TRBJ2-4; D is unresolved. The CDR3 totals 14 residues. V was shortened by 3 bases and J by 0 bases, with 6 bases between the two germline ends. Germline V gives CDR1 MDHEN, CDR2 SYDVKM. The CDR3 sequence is CASSFEIAKNIQYF. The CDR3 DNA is TGTGCCAGCAGTTTTGAGATAGCCAAAAACATTCAGTACTTC.

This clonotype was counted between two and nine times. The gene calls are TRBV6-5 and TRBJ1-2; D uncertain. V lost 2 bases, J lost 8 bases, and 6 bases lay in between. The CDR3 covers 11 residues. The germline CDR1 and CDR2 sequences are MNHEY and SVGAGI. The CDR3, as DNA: TGTGCCAGCAGTTACGCGGGAGGCTACACCTTC. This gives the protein CASSYAGGYTF.

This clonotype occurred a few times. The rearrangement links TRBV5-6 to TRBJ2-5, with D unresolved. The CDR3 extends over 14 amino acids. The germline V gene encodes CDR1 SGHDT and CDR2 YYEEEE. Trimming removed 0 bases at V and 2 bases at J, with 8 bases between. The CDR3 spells CASSLEEIQETQYF. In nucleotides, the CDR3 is TGTGCCAGCAGCTTGGAAGAGATACAAGAGACCCAGTACTTC.

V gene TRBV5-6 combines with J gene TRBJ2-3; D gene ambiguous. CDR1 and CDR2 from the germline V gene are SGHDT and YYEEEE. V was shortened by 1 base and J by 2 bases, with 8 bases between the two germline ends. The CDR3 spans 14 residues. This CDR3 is CASSLLGTTDTQYF. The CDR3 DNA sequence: TGTGCCAGCAGCTTGTTAGGTACCACAGATACGCAGTATTTT.

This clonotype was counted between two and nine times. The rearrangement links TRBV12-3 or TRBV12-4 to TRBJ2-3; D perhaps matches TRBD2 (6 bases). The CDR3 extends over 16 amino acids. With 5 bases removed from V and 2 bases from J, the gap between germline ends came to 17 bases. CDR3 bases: TGTGCCAGCAGTGTGGGACTCCTTACCGACACAGATACGCAGTATTTT. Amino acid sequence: CASSVGLLTDTDTQYF.

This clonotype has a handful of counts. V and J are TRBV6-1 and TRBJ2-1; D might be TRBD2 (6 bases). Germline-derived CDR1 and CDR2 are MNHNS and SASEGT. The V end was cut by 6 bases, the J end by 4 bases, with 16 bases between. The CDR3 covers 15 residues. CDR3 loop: CASSPGLLGYNEQFF. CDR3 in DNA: TGTGCCAGCAGCCCCGGACTATTGGGGTACAATGAGCAGTTCTTC.

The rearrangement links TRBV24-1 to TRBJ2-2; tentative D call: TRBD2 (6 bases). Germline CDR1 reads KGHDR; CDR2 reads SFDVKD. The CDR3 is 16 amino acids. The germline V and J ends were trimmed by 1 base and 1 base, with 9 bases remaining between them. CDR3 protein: CATSDFAGGNTGELFF. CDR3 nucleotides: TGTGCCACCAGTGATTTTGCCGGGGGGAACACCGGGGAGCTGTTTTTT.

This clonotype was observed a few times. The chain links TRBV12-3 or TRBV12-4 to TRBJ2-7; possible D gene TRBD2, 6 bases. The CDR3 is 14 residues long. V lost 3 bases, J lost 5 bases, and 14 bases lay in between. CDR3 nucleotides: TGTGCCAGCAGTTTCCGGGGGTCCAGGGACGAGCAGTACGTC. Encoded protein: CASSFRGSRDEQYV.

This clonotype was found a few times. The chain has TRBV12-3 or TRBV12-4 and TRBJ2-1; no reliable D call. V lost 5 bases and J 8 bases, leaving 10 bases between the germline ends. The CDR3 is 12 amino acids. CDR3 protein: CASSPVWDEQFF. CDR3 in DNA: TGTGCCAGCAGTCCCGTTTGGGATGAGCAGTTCTTC.